The rows below give T cell receptor beta chains drawn from one sample of a study of T cells after posttransplantation cyclophosphamide. Sequencing used immunoSEQ multiplex PCR; TCRdb keeps in-frame clones, though not all of them. The profile shows tens of thousands of clones, approximately 71% of them singletons. Source material: memory CD4+ T cells sorted from PBMCs. The receptor set was obtained from a woman in her sixties or seventies in good health, CMV-negative, and a related stem cell transplant donor. Each CDR3 is given with its conserved first and last residue. The order of the fields is V gene, D gene, clone size, J gene, CDR3 length, CDR3 protein, CDR3 DNA. The D gene is left open where the match is weak. For some rows the clone size is stated as once, few or many, or as a class when expanded; others skip it.

TRBV7-2	NA	NA	TRBJ2-3	13	CASSFTRPDTQYF	TGTGCCAGCAGCTTTACCAGGCCAGATACGCAGTATTTT
TRBV19	NA	NA	TRBJ2-7	14	CASSNRAGSYEQYF	TGTGCCAGTAGTAACAGGGCAGGATCCTACGAGCAGTACTTC
TRBV23-1	NA	once	TRBJ2-7	18	CASSQWLPHREWGYEQYF	TGCGCCAGCAGTCAATGGTTACCCCACAGGGAATGGGGCTACGAGCAGTACTTC
TRBV11-1	TRBD2	few	TRBJ2-1	16	CASSLVTSGALNEQFF	TGTGCCAGCAGCTTAGTGACTAGCGGGGCCCTCAATGAGCAGTTCTTC
TRBV6-5	TRBD2	NA	TRBJ2-2	15	CASSRTSGPPGELFF	TGTGCCAGCAGTCGGACTAGCGGCCCCCCCGGGGAGCTGTTTTTT
TRBV4-3	TRBD2	NA	TRBJ2-3	16	CASSQDLAGGTDTQYF	TGCGCCAGCAGCCAAGATCTGGCGGGGGGCACAGATACGCAGTATTTT
TRBV7-6	NA	NA	TRBJ1-1	14	CASSLVARGTEAFF	TGTGCCAGCAGCTTAGTGGCACGGGGGACTGAAGCTTTCTTT
TRBV5-5	TRBD2	NA	TRBJ2-3	15	CASSLTSGGTDTQYF	TGTGCCAGCAGCTTGACTAGCGGGGGCACAGATACGCAGTATTTT
TRBV9	TRBD2	NA	TRBJ2-3	14	CASSASGASDTQYF	TGTGCCAGCAGCGCTAGCGGGGCGTCAGATACGCAGTATTTT
TRBV5-5	TRBD2	NA	TRBJ2-7	16	CASSRAGGSSFYEQYF	TGTGCCAGCAGCCGAGCGGGAGGGTCTTCCTTCTACGAGCAGTACTTC
TRBV25-1	TRBD2	NA	TRBJ2-1	14	CASSEAGVYNEQFF	TGTGCCAGCAGTGAAGCGGGAGTGTACAATGAGCAGTTCTTC
TRBV27	TRBD1	NA	TRBJ1-2	14	CASSLQGGNYGYTF	TGTGCCAGCAGTTTACAGGGGGGAAACTATGGCTACACCTTC
TRBV7-8	TRBD2	NA	TRBJ2-5	16	CASSLVPAGGQETQYF	TGTGCCAGCAGCTTAGTGCCAGCGGGAGGCCAAGAGACCCAGTACTTC
TRBV30	NA	NA	TRBJ1-2	11	CAWKQSYGYTF	TGTGCCTGGAAACAGAGCTATGGCTACACCTTC
TRBV13	TRBD1	NA	TRBJ1-2	15	CASSSYGQGGYGYTF	TGTGCCAGCAGCTCTTACGGACAGGGGGGCTATGGCTACACCTTC
TRBV6-1	TRBD2	few	TRBJ2-5	17	CASSERTWGGRLKTQYF	TGTGCCAGCAGTGAGCGGACTTGGGGGGGAAGATTGAAGACCCAGTACTTC
TRBV5-6	NA	once	TRBJ1-2	16	CASSFYFSQGHYGYTF	TGTGCCAGCAGCTTTTATTTCTCACAGGGACACTATGGCTACACCTTC
TRBV19	NA	NA	TRBJ2-6	15	CASSIEVSGANVLTF	TGTGCCAGTAGTATAGAGGTGAGCGGGGCCAACGTCCTGACTTTC
TRBV20-1	NA	NA	TRBJ1-1	11	CSAPRTGKAFF	TGCAGTGCTCCGAGAACAGGGAAAGCTTTCTTT
TRBV10-3	TRBD1	NA	TRBJ1-1	16	CAIRQTGALGNTEAFF	TGTGCCATCAGGCAGACAGGGGCGCTAGGGAACACTGAAGCTTTCTTT
TRBV2	NA	NA	TRBJ1-5	15	CASSGGTYSNQPQHF	TGTGCCAGCAGTGGAGGGACATATAGCAATCAGCCCCAGCATTTT
TRBV19	NA	NA	TRBJ2-2	14	CASSIDGGIGELFF	TGTGCCAGTAGTATAGATGGAGGGATCGGGGAGCTGTTTTTT
TRBV6-6	TRBD1	once	TRBJ1-2	14	CASSPGQGNYGYTF	TGTGCCAGCAGTCCGGGACAGGGGAACTATGGCTACACCTTC
TRBV7-2	TRBD2	NA	TRBJ2-3	15	CASSLRRGSTDTQYF	TGTGCCAGCAGCTTAAGGCGGGGGAGCACAGATACGCAGTATTTT
TRBV6-5	NA	NA	TRBJ1-2	14	CASSPQGINYGYTF	TGTGCCAGTTCGCCGCAGGGGATAAACTATGGCTACACCTTC
TRBV2	NA	NA	TRBJ1-5	15	CASSEKVAGAQPQHF	TGTGCCAGCAGTGAAAAGGTGGCAGGGGCACAGCCCCAGCATTTT
TRBV14	TRBD1	NA	TRBJ2-7	15	CASSRGQGGTYEQYF	TGTGCCAGCAGCCGGGGACAGGGGGGAACCTACGAGCAGTACTTC
TRBV19	NA	NA	TRBJ1-2	11	CASSIGVGYTF	TGTGCCAGTAGTATCGGGGTTGGCTACACCTTC
TRBV5-4	NA	NA	TRBJ2-5	13	CASSSPGRETQYF	TGTGCCAGCAGCTCGCCGGGGAGGGAGACCCAGTACTTC
TRBV7-9	NA	NA	TRBJ1-1	13	CASSSTEAYGAFF	TGTGCCAGCAGCTCGACAGAGGCCTACGGAGCTTTCTTT
TRBV28	NA	NA	TRBJ1-1	16	CASSLTGWRVNTEAFF	TGTGCCAGCAGTTTAACGGGGTGGCGGGTGAACACTGAAGCTTTCTTT
TRBV5-1	TRBD2	NA	TRBJ2-5	16	CASSPRTSGGRETQYF	TGCGCCAGCAGCCCTCGGACTAGCGGGGGCCGAGAGACCCAGTACTTC
TRBV6-6	NA	once	TRBJ2-7	14	CASSYKEGPYEQYF	TGTGCCAGCAGTTACAAAGAGGGCCCCTACGAGCAGTACTTC
TRBV4-2	TRBD2	NA	TRBJ2-1	20	CASSHVPGLAAASSYNEQFF	TGTGCCAGCAGCCACGTACCGGGACTAGCGGCTGCTAGCTCCTACAATGAGCAGTTCTTC